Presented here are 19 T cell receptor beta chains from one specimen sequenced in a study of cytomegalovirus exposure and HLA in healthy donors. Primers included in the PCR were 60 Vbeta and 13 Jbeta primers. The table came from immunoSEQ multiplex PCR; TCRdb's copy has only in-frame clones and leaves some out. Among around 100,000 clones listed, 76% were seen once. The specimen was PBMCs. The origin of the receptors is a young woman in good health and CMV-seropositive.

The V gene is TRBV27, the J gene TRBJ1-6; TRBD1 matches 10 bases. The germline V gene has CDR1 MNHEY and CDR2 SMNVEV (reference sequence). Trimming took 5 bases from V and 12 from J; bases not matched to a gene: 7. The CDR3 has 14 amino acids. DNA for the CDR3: TGTGCCAGCAGTCCAGCGGGACAGGGGCTACCCCTCCACTTT. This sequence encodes CASSPAGQGLPLHF.

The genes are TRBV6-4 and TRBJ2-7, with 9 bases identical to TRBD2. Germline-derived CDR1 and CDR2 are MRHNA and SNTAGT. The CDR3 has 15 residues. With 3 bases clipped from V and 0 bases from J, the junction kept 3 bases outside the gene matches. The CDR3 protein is CASSEAGGTSYEQYF. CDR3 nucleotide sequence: TGTGCCAGCAGTGAAGCGGGAGGAACCTCCTACGAGCAGTACTTC.

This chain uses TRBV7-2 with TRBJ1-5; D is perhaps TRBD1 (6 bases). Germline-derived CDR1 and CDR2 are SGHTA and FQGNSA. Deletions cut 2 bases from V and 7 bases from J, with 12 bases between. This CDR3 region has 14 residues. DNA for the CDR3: TGTGCCAGCAGCTTACGGTCAGGGGACCAGCCCCAGCATTTT. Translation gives CASSLRSGDQPQHF. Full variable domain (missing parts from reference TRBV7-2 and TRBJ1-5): GAGVSQSPSNKVTEKGKDVELRCDPISGHTALYWYRQSLGQGLEFLIYFQGNSAPDKSGLPSDRFSAERTGGSVSTLTIQRTQQEDSAVYLCASSLRSGDQPQHFGDGTRLSIL.

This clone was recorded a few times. The CDR3 loop is CASSPGVPRDEQFF. CDR3 nucleotide sequence: TGTGCCAGCAGCCCGGGGGTCCCCAGGGATGAGCAGTTCTTC. This chain joins TRBV4-2 and TRBJ2-1; D possibly corresponds to TRBD2 (6 bases). The germline V and J ends were trimmed by 4 bases and 8 bases, with 15 bases remaining between them. Germline V lookup: CDR1 LGHNA, CDR2 YNFKEQ. This CDR3 comprises 14 residues.

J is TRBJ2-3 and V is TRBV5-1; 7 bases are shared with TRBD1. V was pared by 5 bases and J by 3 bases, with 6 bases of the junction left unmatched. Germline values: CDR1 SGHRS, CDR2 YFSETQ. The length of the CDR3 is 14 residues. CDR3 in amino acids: CASSRDSRTDTQYF. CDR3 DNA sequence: TGCGCCAGCAGTCGGGACAGCCGGACAGATACGCAGTATTTT.

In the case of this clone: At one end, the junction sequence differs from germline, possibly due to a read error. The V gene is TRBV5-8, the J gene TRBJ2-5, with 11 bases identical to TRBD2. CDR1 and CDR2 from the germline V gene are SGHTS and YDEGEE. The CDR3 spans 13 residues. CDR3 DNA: TGTGCCAGCACCCCGGGACTAGCGGTCTCTTTGGACTTC. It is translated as CASTPGLAVSLDF.

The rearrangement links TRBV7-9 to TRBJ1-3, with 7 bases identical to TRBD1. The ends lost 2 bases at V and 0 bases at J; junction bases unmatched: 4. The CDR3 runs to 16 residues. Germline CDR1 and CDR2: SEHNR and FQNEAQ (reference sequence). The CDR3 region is CASSLWTGDSGNTIYF. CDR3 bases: TGTGCCAGCAGCTTATGGACAGGCGACTCTGGAAACACCATATATTTT.

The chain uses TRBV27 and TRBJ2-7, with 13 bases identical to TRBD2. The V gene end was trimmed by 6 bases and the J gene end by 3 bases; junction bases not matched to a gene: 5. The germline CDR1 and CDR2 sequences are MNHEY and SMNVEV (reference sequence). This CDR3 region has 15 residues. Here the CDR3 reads CASRTGTSGNYEQYF. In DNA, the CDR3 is TGTGCCAGCAGGACCGGGACTAGCGGGAACTACGAGCAGTACTTC.

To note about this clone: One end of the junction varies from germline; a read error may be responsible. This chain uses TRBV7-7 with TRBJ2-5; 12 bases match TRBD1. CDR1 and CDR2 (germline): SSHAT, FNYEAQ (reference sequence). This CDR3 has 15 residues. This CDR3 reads CASSPGTGGMETQYF. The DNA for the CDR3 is TGTGCTAGCAGCCCCGGGACAGGGGGCATGGAGACCCAGTACTTC.

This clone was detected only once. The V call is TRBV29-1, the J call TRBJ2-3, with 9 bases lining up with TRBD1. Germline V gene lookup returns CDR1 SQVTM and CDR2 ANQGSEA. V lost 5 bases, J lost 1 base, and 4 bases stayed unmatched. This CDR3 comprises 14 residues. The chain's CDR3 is CSVSRDRGTDTQYF. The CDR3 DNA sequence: TGCAGCGTTTCCCGGGACAGGGGCACAGATACGCAGTATTTT.

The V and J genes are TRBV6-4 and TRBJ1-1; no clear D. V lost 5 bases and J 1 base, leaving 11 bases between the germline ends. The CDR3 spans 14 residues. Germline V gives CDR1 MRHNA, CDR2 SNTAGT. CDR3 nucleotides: TGTGCCAGCAGTCCCGCGGCCAGGAACACTGAAGCTTTCTTT. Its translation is CASSPAARNTEAFF.

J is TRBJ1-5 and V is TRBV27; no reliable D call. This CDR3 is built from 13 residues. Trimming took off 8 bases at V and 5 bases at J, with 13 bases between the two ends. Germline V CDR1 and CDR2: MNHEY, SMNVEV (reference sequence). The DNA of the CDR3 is TGTGCCAGCCGAGGGCAGATTTATCAGCCCCAGCATTTT. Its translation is CASRGQIYQPQHF.

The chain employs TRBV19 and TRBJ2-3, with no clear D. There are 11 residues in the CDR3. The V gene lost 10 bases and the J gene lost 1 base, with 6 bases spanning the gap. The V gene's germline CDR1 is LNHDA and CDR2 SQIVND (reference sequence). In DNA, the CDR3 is TGTGCCACCCAGGGCACAGATACGCAGTATTTT. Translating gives CATQGTDTQYF.

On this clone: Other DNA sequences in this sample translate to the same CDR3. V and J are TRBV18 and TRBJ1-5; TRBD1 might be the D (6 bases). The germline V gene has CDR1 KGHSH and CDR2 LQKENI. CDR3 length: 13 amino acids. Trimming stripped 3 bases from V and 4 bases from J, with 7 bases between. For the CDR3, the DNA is TGTGCCAGCTCACCCACAGGGAATCAGCCCCAGCATTTT. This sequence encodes CASSPTGNQPQHF.

For the CDR3, the DNA is TGTGCCAGCAGTCCCCGGGGGACTAGCTTTGGTTTGTACTTC. This encodes CASSPRGTSFGLYF. V gene TRBV27 combines with J gene TRBJ2-5, with 9 nucleotides matching TRBD2. J lost 13 bases, V lost 5 bases, and 14 bases had no gene match. CDR3 length: 14 amino acids. Germline V gene lookup returns CDR1 MNHEY and CDR2 SMNVEV (reference sequence).

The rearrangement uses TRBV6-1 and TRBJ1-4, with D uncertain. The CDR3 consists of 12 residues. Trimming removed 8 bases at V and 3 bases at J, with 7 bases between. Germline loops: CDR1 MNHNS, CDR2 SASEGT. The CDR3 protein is CASWEPNEKLFF. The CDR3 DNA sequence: TGTGCCAGCTGGGAGCCTAATGAAAAACTGTTTTTT.

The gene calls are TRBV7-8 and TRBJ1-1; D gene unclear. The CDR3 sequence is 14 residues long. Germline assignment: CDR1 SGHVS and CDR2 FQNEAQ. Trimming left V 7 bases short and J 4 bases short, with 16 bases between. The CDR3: CASKEMFVATEAFF. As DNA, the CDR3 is TGTGCCAGCAAAGAGATGTTTGTAGCCACTGAAGCTTTCTTT. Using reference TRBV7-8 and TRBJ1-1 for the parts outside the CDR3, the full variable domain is GAGVSQSPRYKVAKRGQDVALRCDPISGHVSLFWYQQALGQGPEFLTYFQNEAQLDKSGLPSDRFFAERPEGSVSTLKIQRTQQEDSAVYLCASKEMFVATEAFFGQGTRLTVV.

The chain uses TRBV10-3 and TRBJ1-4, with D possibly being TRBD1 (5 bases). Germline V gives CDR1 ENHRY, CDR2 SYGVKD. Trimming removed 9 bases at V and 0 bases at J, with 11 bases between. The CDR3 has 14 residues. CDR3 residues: CAIGTDATNEKLFF. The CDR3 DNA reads TGTGCCATAGGGACTGATGCAACTAATGAAAAACTGTTTTTT.

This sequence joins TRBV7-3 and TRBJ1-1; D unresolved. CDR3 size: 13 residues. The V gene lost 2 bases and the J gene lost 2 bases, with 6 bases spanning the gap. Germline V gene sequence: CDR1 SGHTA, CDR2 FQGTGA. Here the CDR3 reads CASSLELNTEAFF. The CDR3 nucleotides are TGTGCCAGCAGCTTAGAGCTAAACACTGAAGCTTTCTTT.